This T cell receptor (beta chain) is drawn from a study of T cells in tumors after PD-1 blockade. Whole-study context: A subset received ongoing vismodegib 150 mg daily alongside anti-PD-1 therapy. On average, tumor samples gave about 26,000 TCR templates and several thousand unique clonotypes. Study conclusions and caveats: Blood contained about 40% of the tumor's TCR clonotypes. In squamous cell carcinoma, roughly 50% of expanded exhausted clones were novel versus about 30% of other expanded CD8+ clones.

This CDR3 region has 15 residues. V was clipped by 4 bases and J by 4 bases, with 11 bases between them. CDR1 and CDR2 from the germline V gene are MGHRA and YSYEKL. Produced via immunoSEQ multiplex PCR; TCRdb's table is partial and in-frame only. The sample carries 4,700 or so clones, approximately 70% recorded once. In regard to this clone: The target antigen is unknown.

The sequencing here drew on tumor tissue, taken before anti-PD-1 treatment. This receptor was taken from a human donor with cutaneous squamous cell carcinoma. The genes are TRBV4-1 and TRBJ1-6, with TRBD1 as a possible D gene (5 bases). CDR3 region: CASSPLTGYNSPLHF. The CDR3 coding sequence is TGCGCCAGCAGCCCTCTCACAGGTTATAATTCACCCCTCCACTTT.